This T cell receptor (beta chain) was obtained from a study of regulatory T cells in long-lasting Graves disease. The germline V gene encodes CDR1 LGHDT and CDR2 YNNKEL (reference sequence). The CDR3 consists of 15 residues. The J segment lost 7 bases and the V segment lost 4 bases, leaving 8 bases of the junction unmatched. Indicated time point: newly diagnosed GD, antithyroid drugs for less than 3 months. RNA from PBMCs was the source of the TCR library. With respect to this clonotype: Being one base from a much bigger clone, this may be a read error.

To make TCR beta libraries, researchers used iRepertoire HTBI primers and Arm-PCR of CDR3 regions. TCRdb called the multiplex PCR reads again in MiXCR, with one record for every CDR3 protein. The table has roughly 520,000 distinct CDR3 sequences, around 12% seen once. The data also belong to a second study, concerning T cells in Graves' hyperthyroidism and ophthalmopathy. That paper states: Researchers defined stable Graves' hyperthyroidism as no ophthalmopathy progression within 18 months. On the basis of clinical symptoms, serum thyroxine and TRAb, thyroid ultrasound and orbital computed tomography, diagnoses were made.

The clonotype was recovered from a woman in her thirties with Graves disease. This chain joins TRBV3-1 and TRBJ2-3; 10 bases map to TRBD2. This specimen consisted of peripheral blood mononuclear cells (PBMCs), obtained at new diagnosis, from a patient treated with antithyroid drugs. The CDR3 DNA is TGTGCCAGCAGCCCCATTCTAGCGGGAGCACATACGCAGTATTTT. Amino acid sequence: CASSPILAGAHTQYF.